This T cell receptor (beta chain) was identified during a study of cytomegalovirus exposure and HLA in healthy donors. The PCR contained 60 Vbeta and 13 Jbeta primers. Only in-frame clones appear in the TCRdb table, and some are missing; sequencing was by immunoSEQ multiplex PCR. The table records 180,000 or so clones, just under 80% of them present only once. V lost 4 bases to trimming and J lost 1 base; unmatched junction nucleotides: 9. The CDR3 length is 16 residues. From germline, CDR1 is MNHNY and CDR2 SVGAGI (reference sequence). This clone was seen a single time. The genes are TRBV6-6 and TRBJ1-1; 7 positions agree with TRBD1. The source is a female donor in good health and CMV-seronegative. The sample taken for sequencing was PBMCs. In DNA form, the CDR3 reads TGTGCCAGCAGTTGCTCTCCGACAGGGCCGAACACTGAAGCTTTCTTT. Translation gives CASSCSPTGPNTEAFF.